A single TCR beta chain is shown here with its context. MiXCR, applied by TCRdb to the 5' RACE reads, yields one record per CDR3 protein. The sample yields about 400,000 distinct CDR3 sequences, roughly 17% seen once. V lost 4 bases, J lost 4 bases, and 18 bases lay in between. The CDR3 spans 17 residues. Germline V gene data show CDR1 as SGHRS and CDR2 as YFSETQ. The data were obtained in a study of T-cell memory formation after mild COVID-19. The sequence derives from a man in his late teens or twenties who had mild COVID-19 (a few samples of this study predate the infection). Cell type and time point are not known. The chain employs TRBV5-1 and TRBJ2-6; no clear D gene. The specimen was PBMCs or a T cell subset sorted from them (not recorded which). This chain's CDR3 is CASSLRVHVRGANVLTF. The CDR3 region has the DNA TGCGCCAGCAGCCTTCGGGTCCATGTGAGGGGGGCCAACGTCCTGACTTTC.